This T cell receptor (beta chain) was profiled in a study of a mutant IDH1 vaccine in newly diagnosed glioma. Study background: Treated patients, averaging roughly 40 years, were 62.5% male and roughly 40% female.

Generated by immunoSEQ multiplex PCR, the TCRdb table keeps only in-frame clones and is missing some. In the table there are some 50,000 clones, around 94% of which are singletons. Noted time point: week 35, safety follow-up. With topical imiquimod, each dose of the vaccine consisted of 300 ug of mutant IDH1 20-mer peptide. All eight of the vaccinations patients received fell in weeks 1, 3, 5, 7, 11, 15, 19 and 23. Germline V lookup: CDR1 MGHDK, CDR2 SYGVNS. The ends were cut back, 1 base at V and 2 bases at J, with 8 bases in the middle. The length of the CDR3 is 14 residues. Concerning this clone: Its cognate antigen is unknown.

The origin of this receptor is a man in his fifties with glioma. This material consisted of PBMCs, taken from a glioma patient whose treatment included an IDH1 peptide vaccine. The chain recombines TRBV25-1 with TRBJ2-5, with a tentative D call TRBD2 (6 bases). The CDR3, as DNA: TGTGCCAGCAGTGAATGGGGGGAACAAGAGACCCAGTACTTC. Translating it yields CASSEWGEQETQYF.